Here is one T cell receptor beta chain with its context. Antigen: not known. A junction boundary mismatches the germline segment, possibly from a read error. This record comes from a study of cytomegalovirus exposure and HLA in healthy donors. Points from the study as a whole: Later, TCR association rates were found to vary by HLA locus, highest for DRB1 and lowest for HLA-C. The study labeled 150 to 200 TCR beta chains cytomegalovirus-associated.

13 Jbeta primers and 60 Vbeta primers were used for the PCR. The assay was immunoSEQ multiplex PCR, and TCRdb's table has in-frame clones only and misses some. The sample includes 60,000 to 80,000 clones. The sample taken for sequencing was PBMCs. This sequence originates from a boy younger than 18 in good health and CMV-seronegative.

The CDR3 sequence: CASSVQDYNSHLHF. The CDR3 DNA sequence: TGTGCCAGCAGTGTCCAGGACTATAATTCACACCTCCACTTT. This chain connects TRBV2 to TRBJ1-6, with unresolved D. The CDR3 consists of 14 residues. Germline lookup yields CDR1 SNHLY and CDR2 FYNNEI.